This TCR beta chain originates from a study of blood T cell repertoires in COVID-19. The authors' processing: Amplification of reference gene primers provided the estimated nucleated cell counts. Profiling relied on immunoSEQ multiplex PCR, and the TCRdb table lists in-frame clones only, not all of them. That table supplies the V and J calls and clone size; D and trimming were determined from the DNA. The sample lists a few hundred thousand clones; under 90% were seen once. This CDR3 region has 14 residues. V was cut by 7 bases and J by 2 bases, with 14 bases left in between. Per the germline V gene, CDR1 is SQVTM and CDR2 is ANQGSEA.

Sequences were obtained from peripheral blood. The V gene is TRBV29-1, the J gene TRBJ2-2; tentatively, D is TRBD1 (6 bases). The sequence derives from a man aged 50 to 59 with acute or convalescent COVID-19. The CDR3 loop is CSARGTPNTGELFF. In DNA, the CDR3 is TGCAGCGCGAGGGGGACACCTAACACCGGGGAGCTGTTTTTT.